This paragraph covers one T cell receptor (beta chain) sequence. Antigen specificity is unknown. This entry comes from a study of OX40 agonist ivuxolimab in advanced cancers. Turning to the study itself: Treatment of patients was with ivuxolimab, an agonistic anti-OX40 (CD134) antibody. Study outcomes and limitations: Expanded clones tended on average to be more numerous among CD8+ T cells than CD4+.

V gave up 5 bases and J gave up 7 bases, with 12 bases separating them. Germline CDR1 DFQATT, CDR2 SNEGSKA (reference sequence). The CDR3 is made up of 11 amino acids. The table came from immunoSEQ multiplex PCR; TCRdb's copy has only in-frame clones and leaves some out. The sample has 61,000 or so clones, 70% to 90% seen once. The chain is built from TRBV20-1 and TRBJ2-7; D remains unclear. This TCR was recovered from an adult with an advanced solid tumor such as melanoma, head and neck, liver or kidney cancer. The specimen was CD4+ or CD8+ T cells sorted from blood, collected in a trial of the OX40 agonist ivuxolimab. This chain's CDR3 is CSARRSGEQYF. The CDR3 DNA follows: TGCAGTGCTCGTAGGTCTGGGGAGCAGTACTTC.